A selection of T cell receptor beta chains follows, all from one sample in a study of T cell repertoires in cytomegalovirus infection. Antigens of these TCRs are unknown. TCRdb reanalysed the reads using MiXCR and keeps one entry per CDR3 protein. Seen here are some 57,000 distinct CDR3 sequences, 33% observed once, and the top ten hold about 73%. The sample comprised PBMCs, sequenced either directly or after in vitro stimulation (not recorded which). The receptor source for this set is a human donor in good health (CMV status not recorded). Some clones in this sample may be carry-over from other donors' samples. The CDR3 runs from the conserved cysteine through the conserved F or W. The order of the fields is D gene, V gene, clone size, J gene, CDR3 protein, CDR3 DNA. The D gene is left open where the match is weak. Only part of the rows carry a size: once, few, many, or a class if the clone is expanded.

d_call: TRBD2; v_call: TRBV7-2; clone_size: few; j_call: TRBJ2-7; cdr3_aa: CASSFRASSGSEYEQYF; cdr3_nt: TGTGCCAGCAGCTTTCGGGCGTCTAGCGGGAGCGAATACGAGCAGTACTTC
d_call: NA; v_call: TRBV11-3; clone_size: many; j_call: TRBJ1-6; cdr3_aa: CASSLGGSNSPLHF; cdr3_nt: TGTGCCAGCAGCTTAGGGGGGTCGAATTCACCCCTCCACTTT
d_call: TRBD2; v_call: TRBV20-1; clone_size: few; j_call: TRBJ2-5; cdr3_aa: CSAADTGGKETQYF; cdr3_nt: TGCAGTGCTGCAGATACGGGGGGGAAAGAGACCCAGTACTTC
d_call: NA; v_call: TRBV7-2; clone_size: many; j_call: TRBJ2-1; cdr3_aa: CASSSPPWDEQFF; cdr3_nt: TGTGCCAGCAGCTCCCCGCCCTGGGATGAGCAGTTCTTC
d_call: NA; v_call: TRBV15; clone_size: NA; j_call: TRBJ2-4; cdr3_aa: CATSRIDKKNIQYF; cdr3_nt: TGTGCCACCAGCAGAATTGACAAGAAAAACATTCAGTACTTC
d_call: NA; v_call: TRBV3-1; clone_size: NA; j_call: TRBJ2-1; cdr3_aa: CASSQGLGDGHNEQFF; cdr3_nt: TGTGCCAGCAGCCAAGGTTTAGGGGACGGCCACAATGAGCAGTTCTTC
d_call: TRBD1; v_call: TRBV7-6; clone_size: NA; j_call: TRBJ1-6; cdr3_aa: CASSLVWTGEDSPLHF; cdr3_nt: TGTGCCAGCAGCTTAGTCTGGACAGGTGAAGATTCACCCCTCCACTTT
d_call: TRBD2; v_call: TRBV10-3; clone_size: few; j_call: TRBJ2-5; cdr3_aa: CAIGTSGSTGTQYF; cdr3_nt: TGTGCCATCGGAACTAGCGGGAGTACTGGGACCCAGTACTTC
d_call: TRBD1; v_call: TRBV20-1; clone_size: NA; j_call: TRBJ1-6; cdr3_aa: CSARATGGMNSPLHF; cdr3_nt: TGCAGTGCTAGAGCGACAGGGGGTATGAATTCACCCCTCCACTTT
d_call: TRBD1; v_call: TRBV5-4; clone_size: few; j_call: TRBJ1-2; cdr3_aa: CASSQGQDYYGYTF; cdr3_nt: TGTGCCAGCAGCCAGGGACAGGACTACTATGGCTACACCTTC
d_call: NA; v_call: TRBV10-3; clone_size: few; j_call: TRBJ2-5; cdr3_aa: CAISPRQGAAQETQYF; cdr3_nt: TGTGCCATCAGCCCTAGGCAGGGCGCGGCCCAGGAGACCCAGTACTTC
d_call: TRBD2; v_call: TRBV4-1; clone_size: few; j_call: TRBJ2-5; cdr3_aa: CASSPRTRRETQYF; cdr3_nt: TGCGCCAGCAGCCCCCGGACTAGGAGAGAGACCCAGTACTTC
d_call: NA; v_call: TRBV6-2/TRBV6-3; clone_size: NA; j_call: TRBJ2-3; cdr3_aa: CASTNTDTQYF; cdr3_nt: TGTGCCAGCACCAACACAGATACGCAGTATTTT
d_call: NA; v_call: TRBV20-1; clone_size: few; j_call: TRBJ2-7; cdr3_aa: CSATEGPYEQYF; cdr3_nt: TGCAGTGCTACTGAGGGCCCCTACGAGCAGTACTTC
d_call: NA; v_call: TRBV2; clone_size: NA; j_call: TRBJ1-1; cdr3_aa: CASSADRSGAEAFF; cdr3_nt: TGTGCCAGCAGCGCAGACAGGTCAGGAGCTGAAGCTTTCTTT
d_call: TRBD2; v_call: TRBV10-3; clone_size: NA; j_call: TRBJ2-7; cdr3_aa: CAISGGAGTKGEQYF; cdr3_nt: TGTGCCATCAGTGGGGGAGCGGGAACTAAGGGCGAGCAGTACTTC
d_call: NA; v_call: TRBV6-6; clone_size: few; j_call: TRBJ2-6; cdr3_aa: CASSLGNSGANVLTF; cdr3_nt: TGTGCCAGCAGTTTGGGTAACTCTGGGGCCAACGTCCTGACTTTC
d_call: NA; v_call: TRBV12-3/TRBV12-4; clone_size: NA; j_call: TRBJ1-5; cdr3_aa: CASSLVFQPQHF; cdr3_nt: TGTGCCAGCAGTTTAGTTTTTCAGCCCCAGCATTTT
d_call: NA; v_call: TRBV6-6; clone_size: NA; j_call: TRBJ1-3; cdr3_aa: CATCAFSGNTIYF; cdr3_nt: TGTGCCACCTGCGCCTTCTCTGGAAACACCATATATTTT
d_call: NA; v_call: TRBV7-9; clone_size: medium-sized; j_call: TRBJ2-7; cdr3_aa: CASSLVGGSGEQYF; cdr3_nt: TGTGCCAGCAGCTTAGTCGGGGGAAGTGGCGAGCAGTACTTC
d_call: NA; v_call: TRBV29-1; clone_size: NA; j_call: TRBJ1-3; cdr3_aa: CSVDPQGSGNTIYF; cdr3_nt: TGCAGCGTGGACCCACAGGGCTCTGGAAACACCATATATTTT
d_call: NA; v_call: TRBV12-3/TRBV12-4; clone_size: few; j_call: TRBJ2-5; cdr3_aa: CASSLASRTQYF; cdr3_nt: TGTGCCAGCAGTTTAGCGAGCCGGACCCAGTACTTC
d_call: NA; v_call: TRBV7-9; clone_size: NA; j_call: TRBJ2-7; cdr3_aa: CASSPNGFSYEQYF; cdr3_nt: TGTGCCAGCAGCCCTAACGGTTTCTCCTACGAGCAGTACTTC
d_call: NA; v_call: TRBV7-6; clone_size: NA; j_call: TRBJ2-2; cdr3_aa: CASSSVDRTTGELFF; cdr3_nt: TGTGCCAGCAGCTCCGTAGATCGAACCACCGGGGAGCTGTTTTTT
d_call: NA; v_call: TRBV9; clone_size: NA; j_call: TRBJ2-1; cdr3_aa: CASSGAESSYNEQFF; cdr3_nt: TGTGCCAGCAGCGGAGCGGAGAGCTCCTACAATGAGCAGTTCTTC
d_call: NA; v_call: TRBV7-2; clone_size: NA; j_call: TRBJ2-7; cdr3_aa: CASDNGGYEQYF; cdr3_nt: TGTGCCAGCGACAATGGGGGTTACGAGCAGTACTTC
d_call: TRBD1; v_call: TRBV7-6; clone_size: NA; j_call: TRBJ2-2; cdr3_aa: CASSAETGSNPSGELFF; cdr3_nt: TGTGCCAGCAGCGCAGAGACAGGGTCGAATCCCTCCGGGGAGCTGTTTTTT
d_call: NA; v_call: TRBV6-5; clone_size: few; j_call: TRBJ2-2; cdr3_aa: CASSYSGSANTGELFF; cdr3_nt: TGTGCCAGCAGTTACTCGGGCAGCGCGAACACCGGGGAGCTGTTTTTT
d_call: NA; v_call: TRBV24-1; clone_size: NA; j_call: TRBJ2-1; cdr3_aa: CATSDLGVSSYNEQFF; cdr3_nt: TGTGCCACCAGTGATTTGGGGGTGAGCTCCTACAATGAGCAGTTCTTC